The rows below give T cell receptor beta chains drawn from one sample of a study of cytotoxic CD8 clonotypes in ibrutinib-treated CLL. Using immunoSEQ multiplex PCR, the repertoire was profiled, and TCRdb retains in-frame clones only, with some absent. Of about 160,000 clones detected, about four fifths appear once; the ten largest clones hold 2% to 2.5%. Material: PBMCs, obtained after 12 months of ibrutinib treatment. The receptors were gathered from a human donor with chronic lymphocytic leukemia. Each CDR3 is given with its conserved first and last residue. Each record gives: clone size, V gene, D gene, J gene, CDR3 protein, CDR3 DNA. The D gene is left open where the match is weak. Expanded clones are given a class, and other clones once, few, many or no size at all.

-	TRBV28	TRBD2	TRBJ2-3	CASIGGAGNTQYF	TGTGCCAGCATCGGGGGGGCCGGAAATACGCAGTATTTT
-	TRBV7-9	-	TRBJ2-7	CASSFSVKSSKVDEQYF	TGTGCCAGCAGCTTCTCTGTTAAGAGTTCGAAAGTCGACGAGCAGTACTTC
-	TRBV20-1	TRBD2	TRBJ2-3	CSARYGTSIHF	TGCAGTGCTAGATACGGGACTAGCATCCATTTT
once	TRBV5-6	TRBD2	TRBJ2-2	CASSPGKGLARTGELFF	TGTGCCAGCAGCCCCGGTAAGGGACTAGCGCGGACCGGGGAGCTGTTTTTT
-	TRBV27	TRBD1	TRBJ1-2	CATGTVTGVEGGYTF	TGTGCCACCGGAACTGTGACAGGGGTAGAGGGGGGCTACACCTTC
-	TRBV11-1	TRBD2	TRBJ2-7	CASSLKRGPSSYEQYF	TGTGCCAGCAGCTTAAAGCGGGGGCCTAGCTCCTACGAGCAGTACTTC
-	TRBV7-2	-	TRBJ1-4	CASSLGDQNRGEKLFF	TGTGCCAGCAGCTTGGGGGACCAAAACCGGGGTGAAAAACTGTTTTTT
-	TRBV7-2	TRBD1	TRBJ2-3	CASSSLGQGQYF	TGTGCCAGCAGCTCCTTAGGACAGGGGCAGTATTTT
-	TRBV9	-	TRBJ1-4	CASSVGGGGFEKLFF	TGTGCCAGCAGCGTAGGCGGAGGGGGGTTTGAAAAACTGTTTTTT
-	TRBV7-3	-	TRBJ1-1	CASSQNGRVGTEAFF	TGTGCCAGCAGCCAAAATGGTAGGGTGGGGACTGAAGCTTTCTTT
-	TRBV9	TRBD2	TRBJ2-1	CASSPRTSGVDNEQFF	TGTGCCAGCAGCCCCCGTACTAGCGGGGTCGACAATGAGCAGTTCTTC
-	TRBV5-1	-	TRBJ2-7	CASSAGHPPYEQYF	TGCGCCAGCAGCGCAGGACACCCTCCTTACGAGCAGTACTTC
-	TRBV7-9	-	TRBJ1-4	CASSPRLELRLFF	TGTGCCAGCAGCCCTCGGCTAGAATTAAGACTGTTTTTT
-	TRBV30	-	TRBJ1-2	CAWSDSYGYTF	TGTGCCTGGAGTGACAGCTATGGCTACACCTTC
few	TRBV28	-	TRBJ1-5	CASKAGTAHNQPQHF	TGTGCCAGCAAAGCGGGAACGGCACACAATCAGCCCCAGCATTTT
-	TRBV9	-	TRBJ2-4	CASSGPAKNIQYF	TGTGCCAGCAGCGGCCCGGCCAAAAACATTCAGTACTTC
-	TRBV2	-	TRBJ1-3	CASSEGGMTGNTIYF	TGTGCCAGCAGTGAAGGGGGTATGACTGGAAACACCATATATTTT
-	TRBV18	-	TRBJ2-5	CASSGEETQYF	TGTGCCAGCTCCGGAGAGGAGACCCAGTACTTC
-	TRBV5-1	TRBD1	TRBJ1-2	CASSLVGDRDGYTF	TGCGCCAGCAGCTTGGTTGGGGACAGAGATGGCTACACCTTC
-	TRBV9	TRBD2	TRBJ2-1	CASSPPTSGSYNEQFF	TGTGCCAGCAGCCCCCCAACTAGCGGTAGTTACAATGAGCAGTTCTTC
few	TRBV28	TRBD1	TRBJ2-7	CASRQGNEQYF	TGTGCCAGCAGACAGGGGAACGAGCAGTACTTC
once	TRBV5-4	TRBD2	TRBJ2-1	CASSLKRGGHGNEQFF	TGTGCCAGCAGCTTGAAGCGGGGGGGCCACGGGAATGAGCAGTTCTTC
-	TRBV28	TRBD1	TRBJ2-7	CASSGQVPSFGEQYF	TGTGCCAGCAGTGGACAGGTACCTTCCTTCGGGGAGCAGTACTTC
-	TRBV14	TRBD1	TRBJ2-7	CASSQDFTGGLEQYF	TGTGCCAGCAGCCAAGATTTTACAGGGGGTCTCGAGCAGTACTTC
-	TRBV2	TRBD2	TRBJ2-2	CASTELAGTGELFF	TGTGCCAGCACAGAACTAGCGGGCACCGGGGAGCTGTTTTTT
-	TRBV27	-	TRBJ2-2	CASSFLAGMNTGELFF	TGTGCCAGCAGTTTTCTTGCGGGAATGAACACCGGGGAGCTGTTTTTT
-	TRBV7-2	TRBD1	TRBJ1-5	CASSLDGTVGNQPQHF	TGTGCCAGCAGCTTAGATGGGACAGTTGGCAATCAGCCCCAGCATTTT
-	TRBV6-5	-	TRBJ2-3	CASRAFTDTQYF	TGTGCCAGCAGAGCATTCACAGATACGCAGTATTTT
-	TRBV5-1	TRBD1	TRBJ2-7	CASSVGQGGSEQYF	TGCGCCAGCAGCGTGGGACAGGGAGGTAGCGAGCAGTACTTC
-	TRBV5-4	TRBD2	TRBJ2-5	CASRRTSGGETQYF	TGTGCCAGCAGGCGGACTAGCGGGGGTGAGACCCAGTACTTC
-	TRBV5-6	TRBD1	TRBJ2-1	CASSLRTGTNEQFF	TGTGCCAGCAGCTTAAGGACAGGGACGAATGAGCAGTTCTTC
-	TRBV7-9	TRBD2	TRBJ2-3	CASSLLAGGSTDTQYF	TGTGCCAGCAGCTTACTAGCGGGAGGGTCAACAGATACGCAGTATTTT
-	TRBV7-8	-	TRBJ2-5	CASSPTRGSQETQYF	TGTGCCAGCAGCCCGACGAGGGGCAGTCAAGAGACCCAGTACTTC
few	TRBV23-1	-	TRBJ2-1	CASSPHLKLSSYNEQFF	TGCGCCAGCAGCCCACACTTAAAGCTGAGCTCCTACAATGAGCAGTTCTTC